This TCR beta chain was captured in a study of beta chain features in type 1 diabetes. Study-level background: Patients shared similar age, gender and cell yields with healthy donors.

Study-level points and caveats: Lower insertion and higher deletion counts appeared at VDJ junctions in type 1 diabetes patients.

CDR1 is SGHRS and CDR2 is YFSETQ in the germline V gene. The CDR3 totals 16 residues. V was clipped by 1 base and J by 4 bases; unmatched bases: 5. Purity (above 95%) was reached by all sorted populations. Sequenced material consisted of expressed TCRB transcripts (all of the isolated RNA was reverse transcribed). Here immunoSEQ multiplex PCR was the method, and the copy in TCRdb shows in-frame clones only, minus some. The profile covers some 140,000 clones, with 7% to 10% appearing a single time and approximately 0.68% taken by the ten largest. As for this clone: As yet, its antigen is unknown.

The V call is TRBV5-1, the J call TRBJ2-3; the match to TRBD2 covers 11 bases. Sequenced material: central memory CD4+ T cells from blood. The TCR was taken from a man aged 18 to 30 in good health. The DNA for the CDR3 is TGCGCCAGCAGCTTGTTTAGCGGGGGGGCCGCAGATACGCAGTATTTT. Its protein is CASSLFSGGAADTQYF.